This TCR beta chain was found in a study of T cells in Graves' hyperthyroidism and ophthalmopathy. Study-wide results and caveats: Blood shared most expanded thyroid clonotypes above 0.001. Progression to ophthalmopathy was predicted a median of 6.5 months early.

In regard to this clonotype: The antigen is not known.

Researchers amplified the TCR beta CDR3 regions from RNA transcripts. HTBI primers were employed in a first-round RT-PCR of the TCR CDR3. One entry per CDR3 protein results from TCRdb running MiXCR on the multiplex PCR reads. The table shows 250,000 to 300,000 distinct CDR3 sequences, with about an eighth occurring only once. This TCR came from a woman aged 25-40 years with Graves' hyperthyroidism that later progressed to Graves' ophthalmopathy. The sequencing sample was made of blood.

CDR3 region: CASSPGGGVSGNTIYF. CDR3 bases: TGTGCCAGCAGTCCTGGGGGGGGGGTCTCTGGAAACACCATATATTTT. The chain joins TRBV5-4 to TRBJ1-3; D perhaps matches TRBD1 (5 bases). Trimming pared 5 bases from V and 0 bases from J, leaving 15 bases between. The germline V gene has CDR1 SGHNT and CDR2 YYREEE (reference sequence). The CDR3 covers 16 residues.